Presented here are 14 T cell receptor beta chains from one specimen sequenced in a study of OX40 agonist ivuxolimab in advanced cancers. Assay: immunoSEQ multiplex PCR; the TCRdb copy retains only in-frame clones and omits some. The table lists around 86,000 clones, about 80% of them singletons. Sequencing used CD4+ or CD8+ T cells sorted from blood, obtained in a trial of the OX40 agonist ivuxolimab. The receptors stem from an adult with an advanced solid tumor such as melanoma, head and neck, liver or kidney cancer.

The CDR3 sequence is CASSREDTQYF. CDR3 nucleotides: TGTGCCAGCAGCCGGGAGGATACGCAGTATTTT. The genes are TRBV5-6 and TRBJ2-3; perhaps TRBD2 as D (6 bases). Germline V gives CDR1 SGHDT, CDR2 YYEEEE. Trimming cost V 4 bases and J 6 bases, with 6 bases left between them. This CDR3 region has 11 residues.

The gene calls are TRBV4-3 and TRBJ1-1; a possible D gene is TRBD1 (5 bases). The germline gives CDR1 LGHNA, CDR2 YSLEER. The CDR3 loop spans 14 amino acids. Trimming took off 4 bases at V and 3 bases at J, with 12 bases between the two ends. For the CDR3, the DNA is TGCGCCAGCAGCCCCACCGGGGGGGACACTGAAGCTTTCTTT. It encodes CASSPTGGDTEAFF.

The chain couples TRBV10-2 to TRBJ1-1, with D uncertain. The CDR3 is 12 residues long. Trimming took 6 bases from V and 1 from J, leaving 6 bases between them. From germline, CDR1 is WSHSY and CDR2 SAAADI. As DNA, the CDR3 is TGCGCCAGCAGATACCAGAACACTGAAGCTTTCTTT. Protein: CASRYQNTEAFF.

J is TRBJ2-5 and V is TRBV7-9; D not resolved. V was cut by 5 bases and J by 6 bases, with 10 bases left in between. Germline V gene sequence: CDR1 SEHNR, CDR2 FQNEAQ (reference sequence). CDR3 size: 12 residues. The CDR3 here is CASSDDGKTQYF. CDR3 nucleotides: TGTGCCAGCAGCGACGATGGAAAGACCCAGTACTTC.

The chain combines TRBV9 with TRBJ1-5, with unresolved D. Trimming removed 0 bases at V and 2 bases at J, with 12 bases between. Germline V lookup: CDR1 SGDLS, CDR2 YYNGEE. The CDR3 sequence is 16 residues long. CDR3 in amino acids: CASSVGGMGGNQPQHF. CDR3 sequence (DNA): TGTGCCAGCAGCGTAGGAGGGATGGGTGGCAATCAGCCCCAGCATTTT.

The V and J genes are TRBV6-8 and TRBJ2-3; 12 nucleotides match TRBD2. Trimming at V came to 3 bases and at J to 4 bases, leaving 8 bases not matched to a gene. Looked up from germline, CDR1 is MNHGY and CDR2 is SAAAGT. The CDR3 loop spans 17 amino acids. CDR3 sequence (DNA): TGTGCCAGCAGTTATCCCATGACTAGCGGGGGTCCAGATACGCAGTATTTT. It translates to CASSYPMTSGGPDTQYF.

This sequence joins TRBV28 and TRBJ1-2, with D perhaps matching TRBD1 (5 bases). The CDR3 consists of 14 residues. V gave up 4 bases and J gave up 4 bases, with 13 bases separating them. The V gene's germline CDR1 is MDHEN and CDR2 SYDVKM. The DNA of the CDR3 is TGTGCCAGCAGTTCTACTCTGGGGGTCTATGGCTACACCTTC. Its translation: CASSSTLGVYGYTF.

The chain combines TRBV6-6 with TRBJ2-3, with 10 bases lining up with TRBD2. With 6 bases clipped from V and 5 bases from J, the junction kept 11 bases outside the gene matches. This CDR3 contains 16 residues. Germline lookup yields CDR1 MNHNY and CDR2 SVGAGI (reference sequence). CDR3 nucleotide sequence: TGTGCCAGCAGCCCACAGGAGCGGGGGGGCGGAGATACGCAGTATTTT. As protein: CASSPQERGGGDTQYF.

The chain uses TRBV6-5 and TRBJ2-6; TRBD2 is a possible D gene (5 bases). The length of the CDR3 is 15 residues. V was trimmed by 6 bases and J by 0 bases, leaving 9 bases between them. CDR1 is MNHEY and CDR2 is SVGAGI in the germline V gene. CDR3 in DNA: TGTGCCAGCAGGGGTGGGAGCTCTGGGGCCAACGTCCTGACTTTC. The encoded protein is CASRGGSSGANVLTF.

This clone has more than one count but fewer than ten. CDR3 residues: CASSSRQGPNTEAFF. The CDR3 coding sequence is TGTGCCAGCAGCTCAAGACAGGGCCCCAACACTGAAGCTTTCTTT. The V call is TRBV7-9, the J call TRBJ1-1; 7 bases line up with TRBD1. The CDR3 is 15 residues long. Germline CDR1 and CDR2: SEHNR and FQNEAQ (reference sequence). Unmatched junction bases numbered 7, after V lost 4 bases and J lost 2 bases. The full variable domain, in which reference TRBV7-9 and TRBJ1-1 provide the parts outside the CDR3, is DTGVSQNPRHKITKRGQNVTFRCDPISEHNRLYWYRQTLGQGPEFLTYFQNEAQLEKSRLLSDRFSAERPKGSFSTLEIQRTEQGDSAMYLCASSSRQGPNTEAFFGQGTRLTVV.

With respect to this clone: In the same sample, other DNA sequences code for this CDR3. V is TRBV7-2 and J is TRBJ1-4, with a weak D call TRBD1 (6 bases). Trimming stripped 3 bases from V and 0 bases from J, with 8 bases between. The CDR3 loop spans 15 amino acids. The V gene's germline CDR1 is SGHTA and CDR2 FQGNSA. The CDR3 DNA sequence: TGTGCCAGCAGCTTCCAGGGGACAACTAATGAAAAACTGTTTTTT. Translation gives CASSFQGTTNEKLFF.

In nucleotides, the CDR3 is TGTGCCAGCAGCGTGGGACAGGGTGGGGTGCAGTTCTTC. Translated, it gives CASSVGQGGVQFF. The rearrangement uses TRBV7-2 and TRBJ2-1, with 9 nucleotides matching TRBD1. Germline CDR1 SGHTA, CDR2 FQGNSA. J was trimmed by 12 bases and V by 5 bases; bases with no gene match: 8. The CDR3 contains 13 residues. Drawing the rest from reference TRBV7-2 and TRBJ2-1, the complete variable domain is GAGVSQSPSNKVTEKGKDVELRCDPISGHTALYWYRQSLGQGLEFLIYFQGNSAPDKSGLPSDRFSAERTGGSVSTLTIQRTQQEDSAVYLCASSVGQGGVQFFGPGTRLTVL.

The chain combines TRBV7-3 with TRBJ1-2; TRBD1 is a possible D gene (6 bases). The germline V gene has CDR1 SGHTA and CDR2 FQGTGA. The CDR3 has 13 amino acids. With 2 bases removed from V and 7 bases from J, the gap between germline ends came to 11 bases. The CDR3 loop is CASSLEQGGGYTF. Here the CDR3 DNA reads TGTGCCAGCAGCTTAGAACAGGGTGGTGGCTACACCTTC.

This rearrangement joins TRBV4-2 to TRBJ2-3, with D possibly being TRBD1 (7 bases). Germline CDR1 and CDR2: LGHNA and YNFKEQ. The CDR3 runs to 15 residues. Deletions cut 2 bases from V and 4 bases from J, with 13 bases between. The CDR3 DNA is TGTGCCAGCAGCCAACAACAGGGGAGGTCAGATACGCAGTATTTT. This codes for CASSQQQGRSDTQYF.